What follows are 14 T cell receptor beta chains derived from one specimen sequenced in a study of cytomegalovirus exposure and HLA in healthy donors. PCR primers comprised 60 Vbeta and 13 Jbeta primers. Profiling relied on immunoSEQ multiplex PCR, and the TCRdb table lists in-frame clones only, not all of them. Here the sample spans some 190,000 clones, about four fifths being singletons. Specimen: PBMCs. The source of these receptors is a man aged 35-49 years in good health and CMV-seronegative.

As DNA, the CDR3 is TGCGCCAGCAGCCAAGATAGGGTCGGACTAGCGGGGGGCACAGATACGCAGTATTTT. This gives the protein CASSQDRVGLAGGTDTQYF. This chain connects TRBV4-3 to TRBJ2-3; TRBD2 matches at 13 bases. The CDR3 is made up of 19 amino acids. V dropped 0 bases and J dropped 1; count of bases not matched to a gene: 7. The germline V gene has CDR1 LGHNA and CDR2 YSLEER.

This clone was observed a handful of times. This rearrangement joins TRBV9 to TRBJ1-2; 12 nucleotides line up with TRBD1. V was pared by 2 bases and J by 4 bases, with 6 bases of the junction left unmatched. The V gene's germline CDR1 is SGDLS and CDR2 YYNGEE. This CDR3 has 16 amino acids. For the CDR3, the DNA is TGTGCCAGCAGCGTTGGGACAGGGGGCGCCGGCTATGGCTACACCTTC. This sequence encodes CASSVGTGGAGYGYTF.

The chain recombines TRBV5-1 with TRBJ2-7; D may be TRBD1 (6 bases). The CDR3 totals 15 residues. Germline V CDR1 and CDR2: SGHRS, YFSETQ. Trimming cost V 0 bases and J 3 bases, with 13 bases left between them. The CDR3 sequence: CASSLGGLGGYEQYF. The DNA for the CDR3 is TGCGCCAGCAGCTTGGGAGGGCTAGGGGGCTACGAGCAGTACTTC.

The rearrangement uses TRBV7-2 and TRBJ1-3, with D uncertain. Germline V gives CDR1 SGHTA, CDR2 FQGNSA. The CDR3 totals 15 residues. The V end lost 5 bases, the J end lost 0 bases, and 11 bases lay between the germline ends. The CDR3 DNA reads TGTGCCAGCAGCCCATTTCAGTACTCTGGAAACACCATATATTTT. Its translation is CASSPFQYSGNTIYF. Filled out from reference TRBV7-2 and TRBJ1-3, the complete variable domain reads GAGVSQSPSNKVTEKGKDVELRCDPISGHTALYWYRQSLGQGLEFLIYFQGNSAPDKSGLPSDRFSAERTGGSVSTLTIQRTQQEDSAVYLCASSPFQYSGNTIYFGEGSWLTVV.

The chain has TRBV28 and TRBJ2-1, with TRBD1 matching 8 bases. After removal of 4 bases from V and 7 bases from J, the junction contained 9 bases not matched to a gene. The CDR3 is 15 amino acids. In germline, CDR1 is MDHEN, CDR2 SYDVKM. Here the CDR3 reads CASSSRTGRRNEQFF. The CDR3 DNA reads TGTGCCAGCAGTTCACGGACAGGGAGAAGGAATGAGCAGTTCTTC. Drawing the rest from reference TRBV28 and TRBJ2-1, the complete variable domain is DVKVTQSSRYLVKRTGEKVFLECVQDMDHENMFWYRQDPGLGLRLIYFSYDVKMKEKGDIPEGYSVSREKKERFSLILESASTNQTSMYLCASSSRTGRRNEQFFGPGTRLTVL.

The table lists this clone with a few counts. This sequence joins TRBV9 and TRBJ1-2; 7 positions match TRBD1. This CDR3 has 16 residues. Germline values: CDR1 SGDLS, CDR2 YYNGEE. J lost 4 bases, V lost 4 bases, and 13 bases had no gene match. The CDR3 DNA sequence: TGTGCCAGCAGCCCCGGGGGCAGGGGGTCGTCCTATGGCTACACCTTC. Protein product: CASSPGGRGSSYGYTF.

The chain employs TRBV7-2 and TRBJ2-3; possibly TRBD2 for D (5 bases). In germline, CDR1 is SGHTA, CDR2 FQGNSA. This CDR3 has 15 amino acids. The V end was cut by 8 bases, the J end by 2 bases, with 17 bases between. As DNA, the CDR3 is TGTGCCAGCCAAGGTTGGACGGGGTACACAGATACGCAGTATTTT. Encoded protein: CASQGWTGYTDTQYF.

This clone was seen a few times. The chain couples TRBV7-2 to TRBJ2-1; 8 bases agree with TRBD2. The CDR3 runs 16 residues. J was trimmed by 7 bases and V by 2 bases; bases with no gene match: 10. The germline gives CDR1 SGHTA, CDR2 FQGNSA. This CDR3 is CASSLMGAVAGNEQFF. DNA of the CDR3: TGTGCCAGCAGCTTAATGGGGGCGGTAGCGGGAAATGAGCAGTTCTTC.

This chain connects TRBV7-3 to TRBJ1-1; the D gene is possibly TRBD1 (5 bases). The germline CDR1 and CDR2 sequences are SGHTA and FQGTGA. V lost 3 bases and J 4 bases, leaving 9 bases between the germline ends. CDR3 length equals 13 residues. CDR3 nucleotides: TGTGCCAGCAGCTTCGGGGGGAGCACTGAAGCTTTCTTT. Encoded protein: CASSFGGSTEAFF.

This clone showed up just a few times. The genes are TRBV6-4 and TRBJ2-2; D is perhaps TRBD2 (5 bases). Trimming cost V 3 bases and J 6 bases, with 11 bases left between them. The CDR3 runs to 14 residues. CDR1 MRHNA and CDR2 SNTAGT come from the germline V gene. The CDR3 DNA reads TGTGCCAGCAGTGAGGGCAGAGCGGCCGGGGAGCTGTTTTTT. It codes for CASSEGRAAGELFF.

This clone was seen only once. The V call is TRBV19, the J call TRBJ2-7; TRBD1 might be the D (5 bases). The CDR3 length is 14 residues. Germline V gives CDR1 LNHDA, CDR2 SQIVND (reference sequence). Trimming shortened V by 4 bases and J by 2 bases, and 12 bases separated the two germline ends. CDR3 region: CASSSKMGPYEQYF. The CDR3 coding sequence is TGTGCCAGTAGTAGTAAGATGGGGCCCTACGAGCAGTACTTC.

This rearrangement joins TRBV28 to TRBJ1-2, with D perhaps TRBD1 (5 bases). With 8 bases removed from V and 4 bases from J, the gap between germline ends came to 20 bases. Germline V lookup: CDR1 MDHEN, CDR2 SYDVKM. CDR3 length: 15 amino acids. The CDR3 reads CASCGGDLDFYGYTF. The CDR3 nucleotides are TGTGCCAGCTGTGGGGGGGACCTAGATTTCTATGGCTACACCTTC.

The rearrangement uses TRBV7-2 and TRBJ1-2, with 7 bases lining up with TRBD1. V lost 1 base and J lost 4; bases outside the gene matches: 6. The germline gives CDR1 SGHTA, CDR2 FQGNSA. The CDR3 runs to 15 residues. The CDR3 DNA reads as TGTGCCAGCAGCTTAGGCACCGGGACAGCCTATGGCTACACCTTC. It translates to CASSLGTGTAYGYTF. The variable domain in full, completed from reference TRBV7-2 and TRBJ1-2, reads GAGVSQSPSNKVTEKGKDVELRCDPISGHTALYWYRQSLGQGLEFLIYFQGNSAPDKSGLPSDRFSAERTGGSVSTLTIQRTQQEDSAVYLCASSLGTGTAYGYTFGSGTRLTVV.

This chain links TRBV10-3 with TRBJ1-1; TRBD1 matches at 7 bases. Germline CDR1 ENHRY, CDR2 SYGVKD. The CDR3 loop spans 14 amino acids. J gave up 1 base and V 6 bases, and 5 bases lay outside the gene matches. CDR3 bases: TGTGCCATCAGCCCCGGGACAGCGAACACTGAAGCTTTCTTT. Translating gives CAISPGTANTEAFF.